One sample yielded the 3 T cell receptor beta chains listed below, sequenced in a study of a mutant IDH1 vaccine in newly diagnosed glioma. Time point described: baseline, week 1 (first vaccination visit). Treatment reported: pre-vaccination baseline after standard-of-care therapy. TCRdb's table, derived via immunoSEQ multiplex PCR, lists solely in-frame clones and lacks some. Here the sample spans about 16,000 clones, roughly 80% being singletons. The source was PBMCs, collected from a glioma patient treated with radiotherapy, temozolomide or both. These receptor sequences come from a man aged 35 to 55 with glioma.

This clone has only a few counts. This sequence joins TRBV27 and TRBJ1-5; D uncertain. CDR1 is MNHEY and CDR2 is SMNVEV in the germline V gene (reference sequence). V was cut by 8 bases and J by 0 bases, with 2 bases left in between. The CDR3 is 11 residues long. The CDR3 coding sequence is TGTGCCAGCGGTAGCAATCAGCCCCAGCATTTT. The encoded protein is CASGSNQPQHF.

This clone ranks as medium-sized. In DNA form, the CDR3 reads TGCGCCAGCAGCTTGGATAGTTCAGAGGGGACAGTACGGTTGGATGAGCAGTTCTTC. Translating gives CASSLDSSEGTVRLDEQFF. The genes are TRBV5-1 and TRBJ2-1; 7 bases are shared with TRBD1. The ends lost 0 bases at V and 8 bases at J; junction bases unmatched: 20. Germline CDR1 SGHRS, CDR2 YFSETQ. There are 19 residues in the CDR3.

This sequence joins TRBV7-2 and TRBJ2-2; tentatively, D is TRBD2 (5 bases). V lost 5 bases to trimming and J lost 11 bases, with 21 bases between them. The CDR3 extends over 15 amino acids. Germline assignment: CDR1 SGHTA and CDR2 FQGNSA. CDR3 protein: CASSTGPSSRSELFF. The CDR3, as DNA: TGTGCCAGCAGCACCGGGCCTAGCTCGCGGTCCGAGCTGTTTTTT.